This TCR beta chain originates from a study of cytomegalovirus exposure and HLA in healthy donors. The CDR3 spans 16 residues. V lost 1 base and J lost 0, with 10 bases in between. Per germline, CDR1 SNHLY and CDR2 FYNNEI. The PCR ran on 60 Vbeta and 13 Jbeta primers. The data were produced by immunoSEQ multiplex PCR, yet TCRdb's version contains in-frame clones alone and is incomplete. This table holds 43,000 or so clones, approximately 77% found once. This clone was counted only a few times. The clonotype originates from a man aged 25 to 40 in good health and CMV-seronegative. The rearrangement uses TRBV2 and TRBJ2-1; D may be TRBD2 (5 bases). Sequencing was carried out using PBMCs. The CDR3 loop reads CASSEGRVSSYNEQFF. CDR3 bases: TGTGCCAGCAGTGAAGGGCGGGTGAGCTCCTACAATGAGCAGTTCTTC.